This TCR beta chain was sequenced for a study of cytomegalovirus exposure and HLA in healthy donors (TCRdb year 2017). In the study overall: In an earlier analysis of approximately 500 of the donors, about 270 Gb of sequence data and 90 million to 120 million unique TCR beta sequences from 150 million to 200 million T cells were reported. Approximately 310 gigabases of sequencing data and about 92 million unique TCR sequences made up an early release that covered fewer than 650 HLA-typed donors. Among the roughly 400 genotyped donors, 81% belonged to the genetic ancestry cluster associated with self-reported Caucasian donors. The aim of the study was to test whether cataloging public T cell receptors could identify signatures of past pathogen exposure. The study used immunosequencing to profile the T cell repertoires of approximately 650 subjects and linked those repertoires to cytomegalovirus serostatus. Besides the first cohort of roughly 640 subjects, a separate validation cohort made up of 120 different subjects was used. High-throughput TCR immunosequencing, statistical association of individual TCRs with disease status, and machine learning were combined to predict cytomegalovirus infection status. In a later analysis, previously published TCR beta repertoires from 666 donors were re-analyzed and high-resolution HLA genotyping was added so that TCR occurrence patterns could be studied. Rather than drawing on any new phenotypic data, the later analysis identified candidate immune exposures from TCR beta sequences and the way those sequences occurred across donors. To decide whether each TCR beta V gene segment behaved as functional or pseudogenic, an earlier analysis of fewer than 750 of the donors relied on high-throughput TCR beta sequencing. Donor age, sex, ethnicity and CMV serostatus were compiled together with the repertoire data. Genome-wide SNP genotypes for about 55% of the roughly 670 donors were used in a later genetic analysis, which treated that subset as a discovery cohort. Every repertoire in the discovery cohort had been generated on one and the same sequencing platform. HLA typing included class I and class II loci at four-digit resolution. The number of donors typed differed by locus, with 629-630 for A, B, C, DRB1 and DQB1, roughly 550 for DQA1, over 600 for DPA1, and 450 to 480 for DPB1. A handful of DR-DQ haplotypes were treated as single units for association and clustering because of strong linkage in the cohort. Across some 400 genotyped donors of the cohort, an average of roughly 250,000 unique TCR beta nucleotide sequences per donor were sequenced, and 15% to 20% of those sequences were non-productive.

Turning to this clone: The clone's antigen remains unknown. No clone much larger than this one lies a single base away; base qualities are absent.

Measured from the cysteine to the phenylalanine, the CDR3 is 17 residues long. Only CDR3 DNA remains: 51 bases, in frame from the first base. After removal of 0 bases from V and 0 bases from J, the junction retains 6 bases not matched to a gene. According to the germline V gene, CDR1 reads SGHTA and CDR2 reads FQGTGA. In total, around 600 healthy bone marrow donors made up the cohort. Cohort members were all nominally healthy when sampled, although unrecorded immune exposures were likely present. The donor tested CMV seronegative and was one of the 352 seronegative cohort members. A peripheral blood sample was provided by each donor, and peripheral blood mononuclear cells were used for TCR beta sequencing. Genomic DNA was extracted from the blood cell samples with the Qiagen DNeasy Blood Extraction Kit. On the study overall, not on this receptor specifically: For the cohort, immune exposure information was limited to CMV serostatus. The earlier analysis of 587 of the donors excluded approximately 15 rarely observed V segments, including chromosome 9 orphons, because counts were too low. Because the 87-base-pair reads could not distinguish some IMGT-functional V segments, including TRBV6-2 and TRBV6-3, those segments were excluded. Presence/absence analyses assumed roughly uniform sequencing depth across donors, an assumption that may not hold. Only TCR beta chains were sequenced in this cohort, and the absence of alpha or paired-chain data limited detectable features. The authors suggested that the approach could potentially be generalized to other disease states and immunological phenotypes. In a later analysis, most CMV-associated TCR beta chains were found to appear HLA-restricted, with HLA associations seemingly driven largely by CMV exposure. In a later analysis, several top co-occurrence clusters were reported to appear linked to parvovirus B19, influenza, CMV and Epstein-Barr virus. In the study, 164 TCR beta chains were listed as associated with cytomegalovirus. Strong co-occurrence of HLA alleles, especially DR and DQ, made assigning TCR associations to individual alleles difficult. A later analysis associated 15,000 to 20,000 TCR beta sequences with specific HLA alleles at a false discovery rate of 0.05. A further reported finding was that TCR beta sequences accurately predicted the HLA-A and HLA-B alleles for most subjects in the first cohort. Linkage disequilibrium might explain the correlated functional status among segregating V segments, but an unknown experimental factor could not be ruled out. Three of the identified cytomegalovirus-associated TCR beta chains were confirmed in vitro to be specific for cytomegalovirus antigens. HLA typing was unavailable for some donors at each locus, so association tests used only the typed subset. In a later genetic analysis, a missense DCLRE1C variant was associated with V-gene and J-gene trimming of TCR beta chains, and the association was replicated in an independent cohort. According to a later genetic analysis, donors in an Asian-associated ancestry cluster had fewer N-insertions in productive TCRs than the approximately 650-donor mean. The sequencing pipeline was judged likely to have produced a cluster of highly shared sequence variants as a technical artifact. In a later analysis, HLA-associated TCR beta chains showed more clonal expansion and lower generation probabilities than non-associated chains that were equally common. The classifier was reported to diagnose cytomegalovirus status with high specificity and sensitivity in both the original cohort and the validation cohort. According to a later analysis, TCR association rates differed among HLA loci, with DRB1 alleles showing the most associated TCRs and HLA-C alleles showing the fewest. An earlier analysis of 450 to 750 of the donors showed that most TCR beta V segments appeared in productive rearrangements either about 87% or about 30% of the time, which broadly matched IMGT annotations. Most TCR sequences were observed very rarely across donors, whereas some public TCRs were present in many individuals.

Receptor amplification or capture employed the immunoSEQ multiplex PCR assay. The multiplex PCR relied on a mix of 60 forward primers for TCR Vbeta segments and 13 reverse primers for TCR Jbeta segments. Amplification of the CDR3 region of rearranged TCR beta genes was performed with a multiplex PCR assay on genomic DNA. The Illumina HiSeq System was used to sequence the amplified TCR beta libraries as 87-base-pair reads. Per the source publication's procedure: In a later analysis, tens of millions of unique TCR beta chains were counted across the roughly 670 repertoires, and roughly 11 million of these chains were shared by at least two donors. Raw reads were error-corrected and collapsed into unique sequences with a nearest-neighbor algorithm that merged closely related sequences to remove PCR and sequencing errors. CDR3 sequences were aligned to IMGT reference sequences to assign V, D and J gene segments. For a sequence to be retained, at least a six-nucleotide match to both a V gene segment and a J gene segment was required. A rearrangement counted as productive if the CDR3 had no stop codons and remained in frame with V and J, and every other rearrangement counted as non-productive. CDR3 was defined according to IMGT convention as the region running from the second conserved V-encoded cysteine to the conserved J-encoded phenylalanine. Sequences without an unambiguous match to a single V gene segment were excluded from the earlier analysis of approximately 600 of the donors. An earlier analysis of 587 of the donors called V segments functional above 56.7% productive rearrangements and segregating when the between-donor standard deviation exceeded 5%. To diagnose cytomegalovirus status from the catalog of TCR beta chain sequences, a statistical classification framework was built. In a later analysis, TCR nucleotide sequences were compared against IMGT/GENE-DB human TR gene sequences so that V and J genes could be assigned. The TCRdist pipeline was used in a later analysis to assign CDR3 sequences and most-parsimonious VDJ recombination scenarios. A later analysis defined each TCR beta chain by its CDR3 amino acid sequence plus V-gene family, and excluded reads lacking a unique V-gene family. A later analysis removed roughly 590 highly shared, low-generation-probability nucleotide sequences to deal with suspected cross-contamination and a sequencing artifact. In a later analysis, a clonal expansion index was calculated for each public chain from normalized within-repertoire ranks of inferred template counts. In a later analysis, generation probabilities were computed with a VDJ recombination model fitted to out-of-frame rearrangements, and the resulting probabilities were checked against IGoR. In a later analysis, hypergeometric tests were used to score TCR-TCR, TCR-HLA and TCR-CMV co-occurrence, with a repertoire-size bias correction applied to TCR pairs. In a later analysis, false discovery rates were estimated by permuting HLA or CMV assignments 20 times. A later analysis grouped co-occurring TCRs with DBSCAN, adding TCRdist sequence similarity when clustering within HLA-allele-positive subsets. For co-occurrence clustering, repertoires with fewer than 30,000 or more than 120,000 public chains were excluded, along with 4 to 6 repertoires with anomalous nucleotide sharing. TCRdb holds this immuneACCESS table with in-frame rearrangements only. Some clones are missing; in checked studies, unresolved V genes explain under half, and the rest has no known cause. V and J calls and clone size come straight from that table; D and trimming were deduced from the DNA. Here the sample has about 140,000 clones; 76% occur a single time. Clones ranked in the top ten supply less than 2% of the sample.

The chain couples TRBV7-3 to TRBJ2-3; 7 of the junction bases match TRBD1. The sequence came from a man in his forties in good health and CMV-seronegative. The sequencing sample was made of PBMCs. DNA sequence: TGTGCCAGCAGCTTAACGGGGCCAGGGGGAAGCACAGATACGCAGTATTTT. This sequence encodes CASSLTGPGGSTDTQYF.